This T cell receptor beta chain was identified in a study of blood T cell repertoires in COVID-19. Across the whole study: From T cells, B-cell-depleted T cells, or PBMCs came the material, which was cDNA or gDNA.

Using immunoSEQ multiplex PCR, the repertoire was profiled, and TCRdb retains in-frame clones only, with some absent. The table includes some 380,000 clones, over 65% detected once. CDR1 and CDR2 (germline): SGHRS, YFSETQ. The J segment lost 1 base and the V segment lost 3 bases, leaving 5 bases of the junction unmatched. The CDR3 has 16 residues. This receptor was taken from a human donor with acute or convalescent COVID-19. The donor label of this sample is uncertain. The chain uses TRBV5-1 and TRBJ2-2; TRBD1 matches 8 bases. The sample consisted of peripheral blood. The CDR3: CASSSLDRGNTGELFF. The CDR3 nucleotides are TGCGCCAGCAGCTCTCTCGACAGGGGGAACACCGGGGAGCTGTTTTTT.